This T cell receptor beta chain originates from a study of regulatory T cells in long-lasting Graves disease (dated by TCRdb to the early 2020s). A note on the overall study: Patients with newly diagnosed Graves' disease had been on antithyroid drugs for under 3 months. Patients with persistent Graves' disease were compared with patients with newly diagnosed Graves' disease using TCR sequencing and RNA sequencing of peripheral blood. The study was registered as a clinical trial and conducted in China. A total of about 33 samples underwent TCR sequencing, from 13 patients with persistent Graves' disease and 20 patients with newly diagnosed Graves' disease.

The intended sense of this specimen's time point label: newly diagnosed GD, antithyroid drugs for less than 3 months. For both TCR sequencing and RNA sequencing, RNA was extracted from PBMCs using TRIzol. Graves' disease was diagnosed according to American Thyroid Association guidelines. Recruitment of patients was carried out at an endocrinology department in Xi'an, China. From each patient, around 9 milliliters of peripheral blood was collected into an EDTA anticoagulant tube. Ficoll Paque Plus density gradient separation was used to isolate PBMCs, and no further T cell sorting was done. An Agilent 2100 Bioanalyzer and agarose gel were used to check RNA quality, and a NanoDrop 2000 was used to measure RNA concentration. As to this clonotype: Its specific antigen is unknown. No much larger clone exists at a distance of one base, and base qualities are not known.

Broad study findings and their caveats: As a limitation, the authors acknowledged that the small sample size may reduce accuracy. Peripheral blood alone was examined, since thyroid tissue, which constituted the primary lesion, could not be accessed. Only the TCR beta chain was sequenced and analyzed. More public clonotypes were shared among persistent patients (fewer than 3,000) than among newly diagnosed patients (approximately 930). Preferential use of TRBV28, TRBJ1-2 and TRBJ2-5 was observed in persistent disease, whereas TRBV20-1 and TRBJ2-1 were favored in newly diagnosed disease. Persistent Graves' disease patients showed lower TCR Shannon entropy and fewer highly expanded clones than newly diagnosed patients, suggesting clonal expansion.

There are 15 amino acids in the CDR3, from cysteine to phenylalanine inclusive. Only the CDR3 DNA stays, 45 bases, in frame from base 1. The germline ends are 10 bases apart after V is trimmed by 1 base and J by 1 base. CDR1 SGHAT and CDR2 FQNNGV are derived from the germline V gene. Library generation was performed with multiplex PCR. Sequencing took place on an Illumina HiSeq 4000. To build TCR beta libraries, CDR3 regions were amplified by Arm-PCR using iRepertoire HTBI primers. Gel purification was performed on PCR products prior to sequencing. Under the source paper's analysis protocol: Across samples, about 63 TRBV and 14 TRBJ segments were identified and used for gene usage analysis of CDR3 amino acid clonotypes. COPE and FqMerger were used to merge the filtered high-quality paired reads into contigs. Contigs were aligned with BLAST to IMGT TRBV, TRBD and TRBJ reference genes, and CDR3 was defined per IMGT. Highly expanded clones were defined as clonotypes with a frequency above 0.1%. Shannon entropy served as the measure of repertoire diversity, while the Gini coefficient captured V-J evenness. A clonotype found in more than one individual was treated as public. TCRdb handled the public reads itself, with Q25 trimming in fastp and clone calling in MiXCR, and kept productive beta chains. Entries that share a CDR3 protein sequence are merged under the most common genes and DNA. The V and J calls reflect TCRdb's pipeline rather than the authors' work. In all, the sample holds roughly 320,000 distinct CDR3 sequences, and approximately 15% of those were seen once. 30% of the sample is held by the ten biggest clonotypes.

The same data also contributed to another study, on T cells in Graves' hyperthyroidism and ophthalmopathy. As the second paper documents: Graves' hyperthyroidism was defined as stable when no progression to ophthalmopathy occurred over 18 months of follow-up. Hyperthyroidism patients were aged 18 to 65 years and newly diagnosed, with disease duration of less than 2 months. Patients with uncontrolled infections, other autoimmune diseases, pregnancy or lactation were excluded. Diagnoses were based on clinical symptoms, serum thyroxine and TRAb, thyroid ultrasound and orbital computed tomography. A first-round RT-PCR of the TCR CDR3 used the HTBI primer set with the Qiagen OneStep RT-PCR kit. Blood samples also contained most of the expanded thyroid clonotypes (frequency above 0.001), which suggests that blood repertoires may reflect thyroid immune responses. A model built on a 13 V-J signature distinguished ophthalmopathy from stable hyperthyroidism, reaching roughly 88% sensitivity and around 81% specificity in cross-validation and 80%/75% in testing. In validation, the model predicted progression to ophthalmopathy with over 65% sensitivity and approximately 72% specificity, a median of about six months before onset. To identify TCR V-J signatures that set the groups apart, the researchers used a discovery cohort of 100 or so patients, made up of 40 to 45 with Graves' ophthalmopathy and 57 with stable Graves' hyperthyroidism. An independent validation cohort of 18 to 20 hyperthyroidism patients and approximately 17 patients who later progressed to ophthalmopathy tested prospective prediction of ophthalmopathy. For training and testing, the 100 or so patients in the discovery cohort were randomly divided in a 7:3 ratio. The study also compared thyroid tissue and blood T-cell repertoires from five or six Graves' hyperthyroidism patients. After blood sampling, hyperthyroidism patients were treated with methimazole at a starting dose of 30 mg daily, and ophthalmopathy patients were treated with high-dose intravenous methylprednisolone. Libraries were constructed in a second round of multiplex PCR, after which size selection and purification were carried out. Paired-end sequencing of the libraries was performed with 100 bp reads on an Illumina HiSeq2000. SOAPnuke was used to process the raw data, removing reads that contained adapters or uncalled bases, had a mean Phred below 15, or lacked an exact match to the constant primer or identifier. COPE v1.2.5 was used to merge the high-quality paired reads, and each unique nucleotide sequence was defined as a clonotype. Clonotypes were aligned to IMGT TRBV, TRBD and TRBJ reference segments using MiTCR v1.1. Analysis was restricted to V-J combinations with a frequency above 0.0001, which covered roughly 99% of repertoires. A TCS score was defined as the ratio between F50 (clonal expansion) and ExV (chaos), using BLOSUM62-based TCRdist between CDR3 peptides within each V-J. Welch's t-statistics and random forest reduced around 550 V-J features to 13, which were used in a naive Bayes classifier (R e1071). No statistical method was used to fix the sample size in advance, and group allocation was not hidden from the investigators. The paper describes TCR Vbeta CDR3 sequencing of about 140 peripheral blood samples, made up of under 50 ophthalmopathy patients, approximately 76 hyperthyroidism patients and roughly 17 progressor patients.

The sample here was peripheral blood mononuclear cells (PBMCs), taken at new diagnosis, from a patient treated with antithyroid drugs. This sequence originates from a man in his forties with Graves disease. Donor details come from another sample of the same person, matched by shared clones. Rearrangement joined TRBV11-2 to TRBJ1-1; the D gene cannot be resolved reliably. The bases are TGTGCCAGCAGCTTAGTCGGGTCAGCGAACACTGAAGCTTTCTTT. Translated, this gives CASSLVGSANTEAFF.